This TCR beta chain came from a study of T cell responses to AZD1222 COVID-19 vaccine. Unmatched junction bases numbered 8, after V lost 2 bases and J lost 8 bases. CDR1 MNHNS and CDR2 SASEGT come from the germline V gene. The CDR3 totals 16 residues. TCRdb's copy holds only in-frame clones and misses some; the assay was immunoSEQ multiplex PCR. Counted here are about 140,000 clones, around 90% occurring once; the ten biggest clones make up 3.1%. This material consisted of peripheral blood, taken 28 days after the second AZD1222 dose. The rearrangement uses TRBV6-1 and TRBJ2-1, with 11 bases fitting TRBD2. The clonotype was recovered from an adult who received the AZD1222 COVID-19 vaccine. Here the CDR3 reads CASSELAGGGADEQFF. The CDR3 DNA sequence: TGTGCCAGCAGTGAATTAGCGGGAGGGGGTGCCGATGAGCAGTTCTTC.